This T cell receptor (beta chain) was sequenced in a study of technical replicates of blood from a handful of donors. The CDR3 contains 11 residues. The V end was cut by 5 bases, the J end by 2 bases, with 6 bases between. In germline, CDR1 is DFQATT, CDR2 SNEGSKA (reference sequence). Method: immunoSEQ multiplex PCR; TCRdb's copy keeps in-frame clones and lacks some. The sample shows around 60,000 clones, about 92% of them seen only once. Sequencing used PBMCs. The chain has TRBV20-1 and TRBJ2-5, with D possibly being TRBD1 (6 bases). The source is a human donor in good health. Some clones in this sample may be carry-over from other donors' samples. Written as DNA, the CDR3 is TGCAGTGCTGGACAGCAAGAGACCCAGTACTTC. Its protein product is CSAGQQETQYF.